These 27 T cell receptor beta chains were sequenced from one sample in a study of molecular identifiers for immune sequencing clone quantification. TCRdb re-called the PCR reads through MiXCR, storing one row per CDR3 protein. The sample lists around 460,000 distinct CDR3 sequences, around 23% seen once, with about 0.75% in the top ten. Sequenced material: naive CD8+ T cells from blood, with Jurkat cell RNA spiked in. Subset indicated: FACS-sorted CD8+CD4-CCR7+CD45RA+ naive T cells. The receptors originated from a human donor in good health. Some libraries in this study had Jurkat cell RNA spiked in.

Concerning this clonotype itself: This may stem from a read error, because a much larger clone lies one nucleotide away. The J gene is TRBJ2-7, the V gene TRBV30; a weak D match, TRBD2 (5 bases). This CDR3 has 13 amino acids. Trimming cost V 0 bases and J 9 bases, with 15 bases left between them. The germline V gene encodes CDR1 GTSNPN and CDR2 SVGIG (reference sequence). CDR3 coding DNA: TGTGCCTGGAGTGTACACGGGATGAACGCGCAGTACTTC. Protein: CAWSVHGMNAQYF. Full variable domain (remainder filled in from reference TRBV30 and TRBJ2-7): SQTIHQWPATLVQPVGSPLSLECTVEGTSNPNLYWYRQAAGRGLQLLFYSVGIGQISSEVPQNLSASRPQDRQFILSSKKLLLSDSGFYLCAWSVHGMNAQYFGPGTRLTVT.

To note about this clonotype: One base away lies a much larger clone, so this may be a sequencing read error. V gene TRBV3-1 combines with J gene TRBJ2-3; a weak D match, TRBD1 (7 bases). Trimming left V 1 base short and J 6 bases short, with 14 bases between. The germline V gene encodes CDR1 LGHDT and CDR2 YNNKEL (reference sequence). CDR3 length equals 15 residues. The CDR3 coding sequence is TGTGCCAGCAGCCAAGGGTCAGGGGGAGGTGATACGCAGTATTTT. This gives the protein CASSQGSGGGDTQYF.

The V gene is TRBV19, the J gene TRBJ1-6, with D possibly TRBD1 on 6 matching bases. Germline-derived CDR1 and CDR2 are LNHDA and SQIVND (reference sequence). This CDR3 spans 15 amino acids. V was shortened by 2 bases and J by 7 bases, with 12 bases between the two germline ends. The CDR3 loop reads CASSISSGANSPLHF. The CDR3 nucleotides read TGTGCCAGTAGTATATCATCAGGGGCGAATTCACCCCTCCACTTT.

A note on this clonotype: A read error may account for a junction end that differs from germline. This chain uses TRBV4-3 with TRBJ1-5; D unclear. This CDR3 has 15 residues. Germline V lookup: CDR1 LGHNA, CDR2 YSLEER. CDR3: CANSQARAGNQPQHF. The CDR3, as DNA: TGCGCCAACAGCCAAGCGAGGGCGGGTAATCAGCCCCAGCATTTT.

This clonotype was counted many times. The rearrangement uses TRBV4-3 and TRBJ2-3; 8 bases agree with TRBD1. The CDR3 consists of 15 residues. Germline V gene data show CDR1 as LGHNA and CDR2 as YSLEER. The V segment lost 1 base and the J segment 2 bases; nucleotides outside the gene matches: 2. CDR3 DNA: TGCGCCAGCAGCCAAGGGACAGGGTACACAGATACGCAGTATTTT. Residues: CASSQGTGYTDTQYF.

This clonotype has ten or more counts. This chain links TRBV12-3 or TRBV12-4 with TRBJ2-3; TRBD1 matches 9 bases. CDR3 size: 12 residues. The V and J ends lost 8 bases and 5 bases, in that order; junction bases with no gene match: 2. CDR3 nucleotide sequence: TGTGCCAGCGGACAGGGGATAGATACGCAGTATTTT. It translates to CASGQGIDTQYF.

This clonotype has only a few counts. The chain joins TRBV6-2 or TRBV6-3 to TRBJ1-5; 7 bases are a match to TRBD1. In germline, CDR1 is MNHEY, CDR2 SVGEGT. The CDR3 spans 18 residues. Trimming took 6 bases from V and 1 from J; bases not matched to a gene: 15. CDR3 in amino acids: CASRHPEGRGFSNQPQHF. The CDR3 nucleotides read TGTGCCAGCAGACACCCCGAAGGCAGGGGGTTCAGCAATCAGCCCCAGCATTTT.

V is TRBV7-9 and J is TRBJ2-3; the D call may be TRBD1 or TRBD2 (5 bases each). The CDR3 is 15 amino acids. The germline V gene has CDR1 SEHNR and CDR2 FQNEAQ (reference sequence). Trimming removed 3 bases from V and 6 bases from J, with 16 bases in between. The CDR3, as DNA: TGTGCCAGCAGCTTCCTCCGGGACCCCAGCGATACGCAGTATTTT. Translated: CASSFLRDPSDTQYF.

The chain uses TRBV30 and TRBJ1-4; TRBD1 matches at 7 bases. The CDR3 is made up of 13 amino acids. J was trimmed by 10 bases and V by 3 bases; bases with no gene match: 8. Germline CDR1 and CDR2: GTSNPN and SVGIG (reference sequence). The CDR3 DNA is TGTGCCTGGAGGACATCCGGGACAGTAAAACTGTTTTTT. It specifies CAWRTSGTVKLFF. Full variable domain (rest looked up from reference TRBV30 and TRBJ1-4): SQTIHQWPATLVQPVGSPLSLECTVEGTSNPNLYWYRQAAGRGLQLLFYSVGIGQISSEVPQNLSASRPQDRQFILSSKKLLLSDSGFYLCAWRTSGTVKLFFGSGTQLSVL.

The V gene is TRBV7-6, the J gene TRBJ2-2; D gene uncertain. The germline gives CDR1 SGHVS, CDR2 FNYEAQ. V dropped 4 bases and J dropped 4 bases, with 19 bases sitting between them. The CDR3 loop spans 17 amino acids. CDR3 region: CASSSNGQAVSTGELFF. The DNA of the CDR3 is TGTGCCAGCAGCTCCAACGGCCAGGCCGTAAGCACCGGGGAGCTGTTTTTT.

The chain joins TRBV7-9 to TRBJ1-2, with 7 bases fitting TRBD1. This CDR3 is 15 amino acids long. CDR1 and CDR2 (germline): SEHNR, FQNEAQ (reference sequence). The J segment lost 2 bases and the V segment lost 6 bases, leaving 9 bases of the junction unmatched. The CDR3 protein is CASSPTGDANYGYTF. Here the CDR3 DNA reads TGTGCCAGCAGTCCCACAGGGGACGCGAACTATGGCTACACCTTC.

The genes are TRBV6-5 and TRBJ1-2, with a possible D match to TRBD1 (6 bases). Germline assignment: CDR1 MNHEY and CDR2 SVGAGI. The V and J ends lost 8 bases and 2 bases respectively, with 9 bases between them. CDR3 length equals 12 residues. CDR3 in amino acids: CASSTGNYGYTF. The CDR3 bases are TGTGCCAGCTCCACAGGGAACTATGGCTACACCTTC.

As DNA, the CDR3 is TGTGCCAGCAGCGGGGGACAGGGGGCTATTGGAGCTTTCTTT. Residues: CASSGGQGAIGAFF. The chain combines TRBV9 with TRBJ1-1, with 12 bases identical to TRBD1. From germline, CDR1 is SGDLS and CDR2 YYNGEE. V was clipped by 3 bases and J by 10 bases; unmatched bases: 7. CDR3 size: 14 residues.

This clonotype appeared a single time. One junction end disagrees with the germline gene, perhaps due to a read error. The chain links TRBV4-2 to TRBJ2-7; TRBD2 agrees at 9 bases. This CDR3 spans 16 amino acids. Germline-derived CDR1 and CDR2 are LGHNA and YNFKEQ. The CDR3 nucleotides are TGTGCCAGCAGCCAAGAATGGGCTAGCGGGATATACGGGCAGTACTTC. As protein: CASSQEWASGIYGQYF.

Regarding this clonotype: This may come from a read error, since a much larger clone is one base off. The V and J genes are TRBV5-1 and TRBJ2-7; the match to TRBD2 covers 8 bases. Trimming cost V 4 bases and J 5 bases; bases outside gene matches: 14. Germline V CDR1 and CDR2: SGHRS, YFSETQ. The length of the CDR3 is 16 residues. The CDR3 DNA sequence: TGCGCCAGCAGCCCTCTGCCAGCGGGAGTCTTGAACGAGCAGTACTTC. It encodes CASSPLPAGVLNEQYF. Based on the CDR3 plus reference TRBV5-1 and TRBJ2-7, the full variable domain is KAGVTQTPRYLIKTRGQQVTLSCSPISGHRSVSWYQQTPGQGLQFLFEYFSETQRNKGNFPGRFSGRQFSNSRSEMNVSTLELGDSALYLCASSPLPAGVLNEQYFGPGTRLTVT.

CDR3 loop: CASSQRTGGSYEQYF. Here the CDR3 DNA reads TGCGCCAGCAGCCAGCGGACAGGGGGCAGCTACGAGCAGTACTTC. This rearrangement joins TRBV4-1 to TRBJ2-7; 11 nucleotides line up with TRBD1. The CDR3 has 15 amino acids. CDR1 and CDR2 (germline): MGHRA, YSYEKL. V lost 3 bases to trimming and J lost 3 bases; unmatched junction nucleotides: 4.

This chain links TRBV29-1 with TRBJ2-7; possible D gene TRBD1, 6 bases. The CDR3 contains 14 residues. V was trimmed by 6 bases and J by 3 bases, leaving 18 bases between them. Germline CDR1 is SQVTM and CDR2 is ANQGSEA. CDR3 loop: CSVPVGTRFYEQYF. Written as DNA, the CDR3 is TGCAGCGTGCCCGTTGGGACAAGGTTCTACGAGCAGTACTTC.

Points on this clonotype: At one end, the junction sequence differs from germline, possibly due to a read error. The chain has TRBV7-9 and TRBJ2-1; D ambiguous. The CDR3 totals 12 residues. Germline loops: CDR1 SEHNR, CDR2 FQNEAQ (reference sequence). The CDR3 region is CASSLSADERFF. CDR3 nucleotides: TGTGCCAGCAGCTTGAGTGCGGATGAGCGGTTCTTC.

The chain couples TRBV30 to TRBJ2-3; D remains ambiguous. The germline gives CDR1 GTSNPN, CDR2 SVGIG (reference sequence). Trimming left V 2 bases short and J 5 bases short, with 11 bases between. The CDR3 sequence is 13 residues long. The CDR3 here is CAWSPYVGDTQYF. For the CDR3, the DNA is TGTGCCTGGAGTCCCTATGTTGGAGATACGCAGTATTTT.

The table lists this clonotype with many counts. The chain employs TRBV28 and TRBJ1-5; TRBD1 is a possible D gene (5 bases). Germline V gene sequence: CDR1 MDHEN, CDR2 SYDVKM. The CDR3 has 15 amino acids. The V end lost 4 bases, the J end lost 2 bases, and 12 bases lay between the germline ends. The CDR3 protein is CASSSGGVGNQPQHF. In nucleotides, the CDR3 is TGTGCCAGCAGTTCCGGAGGGGTCGGCAATCAGCCCCAGCATTTT.

Concerning this clonotype itself: Since no conserved phenylalanine or tryptophan closes the CDR3, a read error is the likely cause. The chain combines TRBV4-1 with TRBJ2-2; D uncertain. V was clipped by 6 bases and J by 1 base, with 18 bases between them. The CDR3 covers 17 residues. The germline V gene encodes CDR1 MGHRA and CDR2 YSYEKL. DNA for the CDR3: TGCGCCAGCAGTCCGTTAAAGGGCCAACGGAACACCGGGGAGCTGTTTTGT. Translating it yields CASSPLKGQRNTGELFC.

A word on this clonotype: This may come from a read error, since a much larger clone is one base off. The rearrangement links TRBV27 to TRBJ1-4; 7 bases align to TRBD1. The CDR3 is 14 amino acids. The germline gives CDR1 MNHEY, CDR2 SMNVEV (reference sequence). CDR3 DNA: TGTGCCAGCAGTTTTGGCAGGGGGAATGAAGAACTGTTTTTT. Translation gives CASSFGRGNEELFF.

This clonotype was counted between two and nine times. This rearrangement joins TRBV11-2 to TRBJ2-1; TRBD2 matches at 14 bases. Germline CDR1 is SGHAT and CDR2 is FQNNGV. Germline trimming cut 5 bases from V and 8 bases from J; bases unmatched to any gene: 2. The CDR3 is 14 amino acids. The CDR3 DNA is TGTGCCAGCAGCGGGACTAGCGGGAGTGATGAGCAGTTCTTC. Translation: CASSGTSGSDEQFF.

This chain links TRBV6-5 with TRBJ2-5; 9 bases agree with TRBD1. The length of the CDR3 is 15 residues. The V segment lost 7 bases and the J segment 5 bases; nucleotides outside the gene matches: 11. Germline V lookup: CDR1 MNHEY, CDR2 SVGAGI. CDR3 amino acids: CASTGDRGVKETQYF. CDR3 DNA: TGTGCCAGCACCGGAGACAGGGGGGTTAAGGAGACCCAGTACTTC.

In this sample, this clonotype turned up many times. This chain uses TRBV29-1 with TRBJ2-3; TRBD2 aligns across 12 bases. Looked up from germline, CDR1 is SQVTM and CDR2 is ANQGSEA. This CDR3 contains 15 residues. V lost 4 bases, J lost 2 bases, and 4 bases stayed unmatched. The CDR3 sequence: CSVVGLAGITDTQYF. The CDR3 DNA reads as TGCAGCGTTGTCGGACTAGCGGGAATCACAGATACGCAGTATTTT.

Concerning this clonotype: At one end the junction does not follow the germline gene, possibly because of a read error. The V gene is TRBV18, the J gene TRBJ1-1, with D unclear. In germline, CDR1 is KGHSH, CDR2 LQKENI. CDR3 length: 13 amino acids. CDR3 DNA sequence: TGTGCCAGCTCTCAACTGGAGGGCACTGAAGCTTTATTT. It yields the protein CASSQLEGTEALF. Full variable domain (outside the CDR3, taken from reference TRBV18 and TRBJ1-1): NAGVMQNPRHLVRRRGQEARLRCSPMKGHSHVYWYRQLPEEGLKFMVYLQKENIIDESGMPKERFSAEFPKEGPSILRIQQVVRGDSAAYFCASSQLEGTEALFGQGTRLTVV.

The J gene is TRBJ1-3, the V gene TRBV7-8, with D uncertain. The CDR3 has 15 amino acids. V lost 5 bases and J lost 2, with 13 bases in between. Germline V gives CDR1 SGHVS, CDR2 FQNEAQ. The DNA of the CDR3 is TGTGCCAGCAGCCCAATGTCCGTGCCTGGAAACACCATATATTTT. This sequence encodes CASSPMSVPGNTIYF.